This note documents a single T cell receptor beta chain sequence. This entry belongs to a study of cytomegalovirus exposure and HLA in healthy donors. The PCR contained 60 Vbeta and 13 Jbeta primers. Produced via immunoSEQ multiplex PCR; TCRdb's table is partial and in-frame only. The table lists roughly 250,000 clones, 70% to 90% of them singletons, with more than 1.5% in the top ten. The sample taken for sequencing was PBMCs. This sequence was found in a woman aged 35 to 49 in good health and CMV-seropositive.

The CDR3 nucleotides are TGTGCCAGTAGTATGTCCGGGGAAGGTGGAAATTCACCCCTCCACTTT. This gives the protein CASSMSGEGGNSPLHF. The rearrangement uses TRBV19 and TRBJ1-6; D is undetermined. The V end was cut by 3 bases, the J end by 7 bases, with 16 bases between. CDR3 length equals 16 residues. Germline V gene lookup returns CDR1 LNHDA and CDR2 SQIVND (reference sequence).